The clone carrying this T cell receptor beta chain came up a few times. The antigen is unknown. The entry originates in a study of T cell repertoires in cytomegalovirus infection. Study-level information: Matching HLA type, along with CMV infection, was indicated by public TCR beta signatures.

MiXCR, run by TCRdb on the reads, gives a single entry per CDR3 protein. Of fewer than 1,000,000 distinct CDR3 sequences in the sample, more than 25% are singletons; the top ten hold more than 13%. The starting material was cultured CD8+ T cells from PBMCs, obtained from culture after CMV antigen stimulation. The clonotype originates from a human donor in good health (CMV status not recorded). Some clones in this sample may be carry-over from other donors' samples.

The CDR3 sequence: CASSPWSIDAYNEQFF. DNA for the CDR3: TGTGCCAGCAGTCCGTGGTCGATCGACGCCTACAATGAGCAGTTCTTC. The rearrangement joins TRBV12-3 or TRBV12-4 to TRBJ2-1; D ambiguous. The CDR3 consists of 16 residues. V was shortened by 5 bases and J by 2 bases, with 16 bases between the two germline ends.